This record covers a single T cell receptor (beta chain). Per the study methods: Researchers report that nucleated cell counts were estimated from reference gene primer amplification. TCRdb's table, derived via immunoSEQ multiplex PCR, lists solely in-frame clones and lacks some. V and J calls and clone size are those listed in that table; D and trimming were worked out from the DNA. Among some 30,000 clones listed, roughly 90% were seen once. V lost 1 base and J lost 4, with 10 bases in between. The CDR3 sequence is 14 residues long. In germline, CDR1 is SSHAT, CDR2 FNYEAQ (reference sequence). This sample is drawn from a study of blood T cell repertoires in COVID-19. Study background: Sites across the United States, Italy and Spain contributed samples from acute and convalescent COVID-19. Nucleic acid was either cDNA or gDNA, and it came from T cells, B-cell-depleted T cells, or PBMCs.

The TCR was taken from a human donor with active COVID-19. The donor label of this sample is uncertain. The rearrangement joins TRBV7-7 to TRBJ2-5; D call uncertain. Sequencing was carried out using peripheral blood. CDR3 coding DNA: TGTGCCAGCAGCTTAGACTCCTCTGGAGAGACCCAGTACTTC. This translates into CASSLDSSGETQYF.